A single sample is the source of the 10 T cell receptor beta chains below, sequenced in a study of T cells in localized non-small cell lung cancer. Sequencing used immunoSEQ multiplex PCR; TCRdb keeps in-frame clones, though not all of them. The table lists 25,000 to 30,000 clones, 82% of them singletons. The sequencing here drew on peripheral blood, taken before any cancer treatment. The origin of the receptors is a woman aged 40 to 75 with stage I lung adenocarcinoma.

This chain links TRBV11-2 with TRBJ2-1; unclear D gene. Germline CDR1 is SGHAT and CDR2 is FQNNGV. The CDR3 is 13 amino acids. V was cut by 0 bases and J by 7 bases, with 7 bases left in between. The CDR3 protein is CASSLDQVNEQFF. In nucleotides, the CDR3 is TGTGCCAGCAGCTTAGATCAGGTAAATGAGCAGTTCTTC.

The chain is built from TRBV18 and TRBJ1-1; no clear D. There are 16 residues in the CDR3. The germline gives CDR1 KGHSH, CDR2 LQKENI. V was pared by 2 bases and J by 6 bases, with 19 bases between. CDR3 sequence reads: CASSPSPGPPEAEAFF. The DNA for the CDR3 is TGTGCCAGCTCACCAAGCCCAGGACCCCCGGAGGCTGAAGCTTTCTTT.

The V gene is TRBV19, the J gene TRBJ1-2; D not resolved. V was clipped by 10 bases and J by 0 bases, with 15 bases between them. CDR3 length: 14 residues. Germline CDR1 is LNHDA and CDR2 is SQIVND (reference sequence). The CDR3 DNA sequence: TGTGCCACCGCCAGAGGCTTTTCTAACTATGGCTACACCTTC. Its protein product is CATARGFSNYGYTF.

The J gene is TRBJ2-5, the V gene TRBV29-1; a weak D match, TRBD2 (5 bases). The V gene lost 0 bases and the J gene lost 1 base, with 9 bases spanning the gap. Looked up from germline, CDR1 is SQVTM and CDR2 is ANQGSEA. This CDR3 contains 14 residues. CDR3 amino acids: CSVEEGLGQETQYF. In DNA, the CDR3 is TGCAGCGTTGAAGAAGGACTCGGCCAAGAGACCCAGTACTTC.

The table lists this clone with a few counts. The chain combines TRBV10-2 with TRBJ1-5, with 10 bases fitting TRBD1. The CDR3 contains 16 residues. The J segment lost 4 bases and the V segment lost 0 bases, leaving 3 bases of the junction unmatched. The germline V gene has CDR1 WSHSY and CDR2 SAAADI. This chain's CDR3 is CASSESRTGGNQPQHF. In nucleotides, the CDR3 is TGCGCCAGCAGTGAGTCAAGGACAGGGGGAAATCAGCCCCAGCATTTT.

The gene calls are TRBV4-3 and TRBJ2-2, with D unclear. CDR3 length: 13 residues. Trimming stripped 2 bases from V and 6 bases from J, with 7 bases between. Germline V gene lookup returns CDR1 LGHNA and CDR2 YSLEER. The CDR3 sequence: CASSQTQAGELFF. CDR3 nucleotide sequence: TGCGCCAGCAGCCAAACACAAGCCGGGGAGCTGTTTTTT.

The rearrangement uses TRBV29-1 and TRBJ2-3; TRBD1 is a possible D gene (6 bases). The V end was cut by 4 bases, the J end by 1 base, with 9 bases between. This CDR3 is built from 13 residues. Germline assignment: CDR1 SQVTM and CDR2 ANQGSEA. The CDR3: CSVAKGGTDTQYF. In DNA form, the CDR3 reads TGCAGCGTTGCTAAGGGGGGCACAGATACGCAGTATTTT.

The chain recombines TRBV9 with TRBJ1-3; maybe TRBD1 (5 bases). Deletions cut 6 bases from V and 2 bases from J, with 9 bases between. Germline V gives CDR1 SGDLS, CDR2 YYNGEE. The CDR3 is 13 residues long. This CDR3 is CASNQGPGNTIYF. The CDR3, as DNA: TGTGCCAGCAACCAGGGCCCTGGAAACACCATATATTTT.

The chain has TRBV5-1 and TRBJ1-2; 9 bases align to TRBD1. This CDR3 contains 15 residues. Per the germline V gene, CDR1 is SGHRS and CDR2 is YFSETQ. Trimming cost V 4 bases and J 6 bases; bases outside gene matches: 10. This CDR3 reads CASSLGTGLPNGYTF. The CDR3 coding sequence is TGCGCCAGCAGCCTGGGGACAGGGCTCCCAAATGGCTACACCTTC.

The V call is TRBV19, the J call TRBJ1-2; tentative D call: TRBD1 (6 bases). Germline V gene data show CDR1 as LNHDA and CDR2 as SQIVND (reference sequence). Trimming took off 6 bases at V and 3 bases at J, with 20 bases between the two ends. The CDR3 is 16 residues long. The CDR3 nucleotides are TGTGCCAGTAGCCACAGGGAGGTCGGTTGGGACTATGGCTACACCTTC. Amino acid sequence: CASSHREVGWDYGYTF.